This T cell receptor beta chain was identified in a study of blood T cell repertoires in COVID-19 (TCRdb year 2020). For the wider study: Collaborator samples came from the United States, Italy and Spain and covered acute and convalescent phases of COVID-19. Where HLA class I and class II types were available, the types were taken from metadata supplied by the sample provider, not from assay-based typing. A de-identified subject ID, COVID-19 status, age in years and sex were almost always included in the sample metadata. The samples were drawn from two sources: the first 160 participants of the ongoing ImmuneRACE study, and some 1,300 subjects contributed by 6 global collaborators. Deeply sampled blood TCRbeta repertoires from subjects exposed to, actively infected with, or recovered from COVID-19 were included in the dataset. The repertoires were released in a freely available public database intended as a resource for research on the immune response to SARS-CoV-2. The material from the prospective study consisted of cDNA or gDNA derived from T cells, B-cell-depleted T cells, or PBMCs. Broader findings and caveats from the paper: The quantity of clinical and demographic metadata differed by source and by participant and was supplied without curation.

The immunoSEQ Assay, a bias-controlled multiplex PCR, was used to amplify TCRbeta CDR3 regions from genomic DNA. The authors processed their data as follows. The number of nucleated cells in each sample was estimated from the amplification of reference gene primers within the assay. Sequence reads were collapsed and filtered to measure the absolute abundance of every unique TCRbeta CDR3 rearrangement. For each sample, productive Simpson clonality was calculated as the square root of Simpson's diversity index across productive rearrangements. In its TCRdb copy, this immuneACCESS table keeps in-frame sequences only and misses some clones. Where compared with another copy, unresolved V genes explain less than half of these, and the others have no known cause. V and J calls and clone size are as listed in that table; D and trimming were resolved from the DNA. Present in this sample are some 71,000 clones, nearly 90% of which were seen just once. The ten largest clonotypes hold 5.3% of the sample.

This clone was recorded only once. Its recognized antigen is unknown. Base qualities are not at hand, and no much larger clone is one base apart. The collaborating institutions used their own protocols to collect whole blood in K2EDTA tubes. For TCRbeta analysis, collaborators shipped samples as frozen whole blood, isolated PBMCs, or DNA extracted from either of those sample types. The germline V gene specifies SNHLY as CDR1 and FYNNEI as CDR2. The junction carries 7 bases between V and J, which are trimmed by 1 base and 4 bases respectively. Its CDR3 holds 13 amino acids, cysteine through phenylalanine. Solely the CDR3 DNA is kept, with 39 bases framed from the first base.

The V gene is TRBV2 and the J gene is TRBJ1-2; no D gene call is confident. Sequenced input: peripheral blood. This receptor was identified in a man aged 50-59 years with acute or convalescent COVID-19. The CDR3 loop reads CASSEGRSYGYTF. DNA sequence: TGTGCCAGCAGTGAAGGCAGGTCCTATGGCTACACCTTC.